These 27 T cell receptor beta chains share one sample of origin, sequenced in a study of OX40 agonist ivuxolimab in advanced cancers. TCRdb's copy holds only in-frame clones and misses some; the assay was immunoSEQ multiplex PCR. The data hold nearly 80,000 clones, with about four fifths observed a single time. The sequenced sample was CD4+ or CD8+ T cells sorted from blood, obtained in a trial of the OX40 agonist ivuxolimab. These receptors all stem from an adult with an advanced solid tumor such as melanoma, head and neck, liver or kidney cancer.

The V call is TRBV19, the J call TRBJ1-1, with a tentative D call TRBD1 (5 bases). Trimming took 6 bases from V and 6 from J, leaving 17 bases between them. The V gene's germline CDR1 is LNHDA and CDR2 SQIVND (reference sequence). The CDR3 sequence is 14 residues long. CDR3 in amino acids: CASRSQGRFSEAFF. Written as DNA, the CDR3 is TGTGCCAGTAGATCCCAGGGACGCTTCTCTGAAGCTTTCTTT.

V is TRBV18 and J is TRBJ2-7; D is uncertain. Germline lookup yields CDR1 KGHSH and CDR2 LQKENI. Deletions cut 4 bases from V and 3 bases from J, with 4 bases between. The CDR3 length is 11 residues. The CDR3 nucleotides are TGTGCCAGCTCACGTGGCTACGAGCAGTACTTC. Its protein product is CASSRGYEQYF.

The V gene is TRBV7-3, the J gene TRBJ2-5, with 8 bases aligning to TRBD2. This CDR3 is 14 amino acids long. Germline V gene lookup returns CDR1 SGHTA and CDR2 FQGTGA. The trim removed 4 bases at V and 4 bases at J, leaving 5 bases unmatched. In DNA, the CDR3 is TGTGCCAGCAGCTCAGCGGGAGCGGGAGAGACCCAGTACTTC. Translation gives CASSSAGAGETQYF.

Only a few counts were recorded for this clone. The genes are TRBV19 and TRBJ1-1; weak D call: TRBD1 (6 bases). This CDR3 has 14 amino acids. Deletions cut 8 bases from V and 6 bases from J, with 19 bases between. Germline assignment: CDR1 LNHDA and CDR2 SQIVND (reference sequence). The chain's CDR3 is CASGHPGEGPEAFF. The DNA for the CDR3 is TGTGCCAGTGGACATCCAGGGGAGGGTCCTGAAGCTTTCTTT. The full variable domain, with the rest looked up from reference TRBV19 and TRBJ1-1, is DGGITQSPKYLFRKEGQNVTLSCEQNLNHDAMYWYRQDPGQGLRLIYYSQIVNDFQKGDIAEGYSVSREKKESFPLTVTSAQKNPTAFYLCASGHPGEGPEAFFGQGTRLTVV.

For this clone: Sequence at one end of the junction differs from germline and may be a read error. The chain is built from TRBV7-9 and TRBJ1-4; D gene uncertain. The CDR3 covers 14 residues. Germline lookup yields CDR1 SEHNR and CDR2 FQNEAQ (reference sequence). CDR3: CASSFDDTNEKLFF. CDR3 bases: TGTGCCAGCAGCTTTGACGATACTAACGAAAAACTGTTTTTT.

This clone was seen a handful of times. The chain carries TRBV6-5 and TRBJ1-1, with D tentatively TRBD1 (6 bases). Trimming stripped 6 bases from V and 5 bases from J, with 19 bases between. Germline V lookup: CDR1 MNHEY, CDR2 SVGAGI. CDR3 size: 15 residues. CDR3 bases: TGTGCCAGCAGACGCGACAATGGGGGCGGAACTGAAGCTTTCTTT. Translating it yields CASRRDNGGGTEAFF.

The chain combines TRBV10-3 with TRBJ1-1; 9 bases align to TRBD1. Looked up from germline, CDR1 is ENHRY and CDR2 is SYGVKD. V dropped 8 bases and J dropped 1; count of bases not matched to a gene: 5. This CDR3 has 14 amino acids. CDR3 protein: CAISPGQGNTEAFF. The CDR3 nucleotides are TGTGCCATCTCTCCGGGACAGGGGAACACTGAAGCTTTCTTT.

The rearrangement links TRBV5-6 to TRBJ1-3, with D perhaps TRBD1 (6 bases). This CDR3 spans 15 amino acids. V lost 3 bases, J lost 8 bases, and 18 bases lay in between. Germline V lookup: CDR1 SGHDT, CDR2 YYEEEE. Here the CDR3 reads CASSYGTLSWDTIYF. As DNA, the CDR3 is TGTGCCAGCAGCTATGGGACATTAAGCTGGGACACCATATATTTT.

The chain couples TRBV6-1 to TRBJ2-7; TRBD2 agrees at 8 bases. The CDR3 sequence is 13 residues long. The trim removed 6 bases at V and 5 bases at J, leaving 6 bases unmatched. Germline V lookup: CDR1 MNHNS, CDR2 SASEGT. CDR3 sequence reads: CASRVAGINEQYF. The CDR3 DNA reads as TGTGCCAGCAGGGTAGCGGGAATCAACGAGCAGTACTTC.

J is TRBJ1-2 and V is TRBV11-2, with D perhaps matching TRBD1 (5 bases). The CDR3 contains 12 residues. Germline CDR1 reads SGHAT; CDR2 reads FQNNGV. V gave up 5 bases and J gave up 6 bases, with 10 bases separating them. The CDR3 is CASSPGGDGYTF. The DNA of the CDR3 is TGTGCCAGCAGCCCGGGGGGGGATGGCTACACCTTC.

CDR3 sequence reads: CASTLDVGEAFF. The CDR3 DNA reads TGTGCCAGCACCTTGGATGTCGGTGAAGCTTTCTTT. The genes are TRBV2 and TRBJ1-1, with no clear D. The V end was cut by 7 bases, the J end by 7 bases, with 13 bases between. The CDR3 is 12 residues long. Germline V gives CDR1 SNHLY, CDR2 FYNNEI.

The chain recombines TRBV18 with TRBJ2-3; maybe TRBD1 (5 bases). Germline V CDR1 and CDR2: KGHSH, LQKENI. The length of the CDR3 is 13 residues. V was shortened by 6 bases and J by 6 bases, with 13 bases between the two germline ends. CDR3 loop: CASSSVGADTQYF. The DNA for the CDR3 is TGTGCCAGCTCTTCGGTTGGGGCGGATACGCAGTATTTT.

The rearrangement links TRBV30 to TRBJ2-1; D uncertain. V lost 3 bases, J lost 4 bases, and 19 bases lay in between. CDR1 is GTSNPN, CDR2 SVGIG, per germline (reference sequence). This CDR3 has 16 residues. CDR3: CAWSSPLGATYNEQFF. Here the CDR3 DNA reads TGTGCCTGGAGCTCTCCCCTGGGTGCCACATACAATGAGCAGTTCTTC. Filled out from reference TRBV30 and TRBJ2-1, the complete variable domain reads SQTIHQWPATLVQPVGSPLSLECTVEGTSNPNLYWYRQAAGRGLQLLFYSVGIGQISSEVPQNLSASRPQDRQFILSSKKLLLSDSGFYLCAWSSPLGATYNEQFFGPGTRLTVL.

Written as DNA, the CDR3 is TGCGCCAGCAGCTTGGGGGTTGATTACAATGAGCAGTTCTTC. Translating gives CASSLGVDYNEQFF. The chain links TRBV5-1 to TRBJ2-1; D call uncertain. The CDR3 runs to 14 residues. Germline loops: CDR1 SGHRS, CDR2 YFSETQ. V lost 0 bases and J lost 4, with 8 bases in between.

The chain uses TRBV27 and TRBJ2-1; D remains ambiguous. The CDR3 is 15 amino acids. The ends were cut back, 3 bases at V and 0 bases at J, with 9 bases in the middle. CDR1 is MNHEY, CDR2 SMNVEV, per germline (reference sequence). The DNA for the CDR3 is TGTGCCAGCAGTTTTGCCAAAAGCTCCTACAATGAGCAGTTCTTC. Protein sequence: CASSFAKSSYNEQFF.

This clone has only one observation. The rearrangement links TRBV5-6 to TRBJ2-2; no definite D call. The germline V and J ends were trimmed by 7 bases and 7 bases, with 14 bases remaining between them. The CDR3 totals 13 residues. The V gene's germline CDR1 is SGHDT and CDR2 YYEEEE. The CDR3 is CASWKAVNGELFF. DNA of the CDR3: TGTGCCAGCTGGAAGGCGGTTAACGGGGAGCTGTTTTTT.

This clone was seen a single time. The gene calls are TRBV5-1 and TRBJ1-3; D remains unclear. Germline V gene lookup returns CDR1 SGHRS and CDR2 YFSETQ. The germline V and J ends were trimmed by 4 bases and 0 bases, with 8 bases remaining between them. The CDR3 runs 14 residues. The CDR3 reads CASSEQGSGNTIYF. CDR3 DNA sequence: TGCGCCAGCAGCGAGCAAGGCTCTGGAAACACCATATATTTT.

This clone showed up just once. CDR3 protein: CASRLDRGSPDTQYF. DNA for the CDR3: TGTGCCAGCAGATTAGACAGGGGCTCCCCAGATACGCAGTATTTT. The chain is built from TRBV6-5 and TRBJ2-3; 8 nucleotides match TRBD1. V trimming: 6 bases; J trimming: 4 bases; junction bases outside the gene matches: 9. The germline gives CDR1 MNHEY, CDR2 SVGAGI. The CDR3 covers 15 residues.

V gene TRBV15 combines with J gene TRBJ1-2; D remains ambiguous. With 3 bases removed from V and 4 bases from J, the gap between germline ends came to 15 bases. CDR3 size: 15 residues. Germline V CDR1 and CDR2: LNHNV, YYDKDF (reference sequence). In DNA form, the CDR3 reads TGTGCCACCAGCAGCAGCGCCGGACGGTTCTATGGCTACACCTTC. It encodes CATSSSAGRFYGYTF.

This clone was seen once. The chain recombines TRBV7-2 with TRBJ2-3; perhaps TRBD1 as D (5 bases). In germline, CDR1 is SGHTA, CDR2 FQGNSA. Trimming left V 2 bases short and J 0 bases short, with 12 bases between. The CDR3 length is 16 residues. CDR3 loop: CASSLRTGSSTDTQYF. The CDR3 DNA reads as TGTGCCAGCAGCTTACGAACAGGATCTAGCACAGATACGCAGTATTTT.

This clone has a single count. This chain's CDR3 is CASSLDYTDTQYF. The CDR3 DNA reads TGTGCCAGCAGTTTAGACTACACAGATACGCAGTATTTT. The genes are TRBV27 and TRBJ2-3; a possible D gene is TRBD2 (5 bases). The CDR3 consists of 13 residues. Per the germline V gene, CDR1 is MNHEY and CDR2 is SMNVEV (reference sequence). The V and J ends lost 2 bases and 2 bases respectively, with 5 bases between them.

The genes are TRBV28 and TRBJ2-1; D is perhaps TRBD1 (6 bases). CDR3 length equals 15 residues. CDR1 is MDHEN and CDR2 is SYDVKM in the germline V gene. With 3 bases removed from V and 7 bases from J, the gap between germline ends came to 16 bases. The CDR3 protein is CASSLSSAGDNEQFF. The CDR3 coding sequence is TGTGCCAGCAGTTTGAGTTCGGCAGGGGATAATGAGCAGTTCTTC.

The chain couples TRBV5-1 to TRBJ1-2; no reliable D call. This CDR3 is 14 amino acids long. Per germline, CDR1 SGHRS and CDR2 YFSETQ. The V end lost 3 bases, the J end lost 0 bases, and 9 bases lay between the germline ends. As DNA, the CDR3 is TGCGCCAGCAGCTCGACGGGAGCTAACTATGGCTACACCTTC. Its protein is CASSSTGANYGYTF.

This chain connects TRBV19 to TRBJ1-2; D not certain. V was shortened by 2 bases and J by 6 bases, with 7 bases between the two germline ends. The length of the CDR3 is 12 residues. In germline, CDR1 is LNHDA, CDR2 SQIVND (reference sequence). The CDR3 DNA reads TGTGCCAGTAGTATATCAGTGGATGGCTACACCTTC. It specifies CASSISVDGYTF.

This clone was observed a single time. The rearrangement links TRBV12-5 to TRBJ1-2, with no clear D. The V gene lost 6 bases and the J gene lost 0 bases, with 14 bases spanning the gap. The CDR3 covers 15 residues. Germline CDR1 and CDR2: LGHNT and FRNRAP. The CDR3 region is CASGHWTKPNYGYTF. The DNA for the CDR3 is TGTGCTAGTGGACACTGGACCAAGCCTAACTATGGCTACACCTTC.

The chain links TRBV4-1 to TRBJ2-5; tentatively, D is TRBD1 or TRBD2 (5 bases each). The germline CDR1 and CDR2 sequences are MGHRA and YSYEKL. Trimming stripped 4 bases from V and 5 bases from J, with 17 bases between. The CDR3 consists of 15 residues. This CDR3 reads CASSLGAGRTETQYF. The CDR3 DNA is TGCGCCAGCAGCCTAGGGGCAGGGAGAACGGAGACCCAGTACTTC.

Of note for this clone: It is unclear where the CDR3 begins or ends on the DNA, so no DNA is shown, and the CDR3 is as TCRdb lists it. CDR3 sequence reads: CASSKVWGTGANYEQYF. The V call is TRBV21-1, the J call TRBJ2-7; no check of the table's D call, TRBD1, against the DNA was made. TRBV21-1 is a pseudogene locus. The CDR3 contains 17 residues when both ends are counted.